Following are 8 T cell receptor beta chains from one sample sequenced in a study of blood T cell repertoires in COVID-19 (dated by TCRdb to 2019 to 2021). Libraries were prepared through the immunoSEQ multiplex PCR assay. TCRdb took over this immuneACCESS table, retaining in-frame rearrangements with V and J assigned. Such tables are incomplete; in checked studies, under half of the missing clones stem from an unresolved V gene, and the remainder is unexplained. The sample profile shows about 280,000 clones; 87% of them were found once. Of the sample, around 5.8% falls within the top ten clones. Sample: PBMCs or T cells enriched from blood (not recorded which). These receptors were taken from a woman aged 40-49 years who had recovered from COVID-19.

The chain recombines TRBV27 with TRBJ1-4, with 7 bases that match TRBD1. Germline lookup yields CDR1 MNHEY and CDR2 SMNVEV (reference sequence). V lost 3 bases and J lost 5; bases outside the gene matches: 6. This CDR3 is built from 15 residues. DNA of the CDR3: TGTGCCAGCAGTTTCGAGACAGGGCGAAATGAAAAACTGTTTTTT. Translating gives CASSFETGRNEKLFF.

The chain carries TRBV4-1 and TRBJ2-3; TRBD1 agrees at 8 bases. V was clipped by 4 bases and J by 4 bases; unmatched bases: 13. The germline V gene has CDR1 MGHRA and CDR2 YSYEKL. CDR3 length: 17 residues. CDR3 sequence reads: CASSRIASLQGADTQYF. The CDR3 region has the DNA TGCGCCAGCAGCCGCATCGCAAGTCTACAGGGGGCAGATACGCAGTATTTT.

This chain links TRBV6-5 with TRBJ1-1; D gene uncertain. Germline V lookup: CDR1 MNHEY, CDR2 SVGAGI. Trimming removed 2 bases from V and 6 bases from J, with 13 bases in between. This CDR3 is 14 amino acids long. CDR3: CASSYGELGAEAFF. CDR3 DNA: TGTGCCAGCAGTTACGGGGAGCTGGGCGCTGAAGCTTTCTTT.

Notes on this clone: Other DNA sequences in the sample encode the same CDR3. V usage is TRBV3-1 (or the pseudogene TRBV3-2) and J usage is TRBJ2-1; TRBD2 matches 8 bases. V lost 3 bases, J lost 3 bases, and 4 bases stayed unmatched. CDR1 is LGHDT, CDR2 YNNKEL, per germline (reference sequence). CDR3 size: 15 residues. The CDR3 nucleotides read TGTGCCAGCAGCCAGGGCGGGAGGAGCTACAATGAGCAGTTCTTC. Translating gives CASSQGGRSYNEQFF.

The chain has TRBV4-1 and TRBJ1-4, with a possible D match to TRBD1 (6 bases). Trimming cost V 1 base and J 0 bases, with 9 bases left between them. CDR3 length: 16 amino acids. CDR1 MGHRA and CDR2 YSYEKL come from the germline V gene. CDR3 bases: TGCGCCAGCAGCCAAGGCGGGGGCACAACTAATGAAAAACTGTTTTTT. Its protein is CASSQGGGTTNEKLFF.

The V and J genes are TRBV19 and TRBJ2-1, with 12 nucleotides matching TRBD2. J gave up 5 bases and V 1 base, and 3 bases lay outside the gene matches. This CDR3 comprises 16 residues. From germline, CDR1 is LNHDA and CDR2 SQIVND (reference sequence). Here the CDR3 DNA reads TGTGCCAGTAGTATAGCGGGACTAGCGGGCCACAATGAGCAGTTCTTC. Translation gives CASSIAGLAGHNEQFF.

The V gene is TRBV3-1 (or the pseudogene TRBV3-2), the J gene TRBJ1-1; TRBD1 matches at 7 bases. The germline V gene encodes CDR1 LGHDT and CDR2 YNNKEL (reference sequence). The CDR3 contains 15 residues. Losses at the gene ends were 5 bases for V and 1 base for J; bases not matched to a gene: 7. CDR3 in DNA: TGTGCCAGCAGCTTCGGACAGGCGGGGAACACTGAAGCTTTCTTT. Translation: CASSFGQAGNTEAFF.

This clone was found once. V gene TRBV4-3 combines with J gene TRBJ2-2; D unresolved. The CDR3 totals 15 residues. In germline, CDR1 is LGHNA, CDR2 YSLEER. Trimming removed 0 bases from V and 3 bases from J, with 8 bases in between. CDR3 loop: CASSQDRRDTGELFF. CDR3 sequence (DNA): TGCGCCAGCAGCCAAGACCGAAGAGACACCGGGGAGCTGTTTTTT.